These 32 T cell receptor beta chains share one sample of origin, sequenced in a study of beta chain features in type 1 diabetes. Study-level results: All four CD4+ subsets of Type 1 diabetes patients contained TCRB CDR3s that were moderately but significantly shorter.

All of the isolated RNA was reverse transcribed, so expressed TCRB transcripts were sequenced. Measured with immunoSEQ multiplex PCR; TCRdb has only the in-frame clones, and not every one. This sample carries tens of thousands of clones, 55% to 80% of them seen once, and the ten largest clones take under 0.35%. Their target antigens are unknown. Sample: stem cell memory CD4+ T cells from blood. The receptors originated from a woman younger than 45 with type 1 diabetes.

The V gene is TRBV6-6, the J gene TRBJ2-1; 12 positions match TRBD1. This CDR3 has 14 residues. Germline values: CDR1 MNHNY, CDR2 SVGAGI (reference sequence). V lost 7 bases to trimming and J lost 6 bases; unmatched junction nucleotides: 4. The CDR3 is CASTGTGGVNEQFF. CDR3 DNA sequence: TGTGCCAGCACTGGGACAGGGGGCGTCAATGAGCAGTTCTTC.

The chain has TRBV7-3 and TRBJ1-1; 10 nucleotides line up with TRBD1. The V and J ends lost 2 bases and 4 bases, in that order; junction bases with no gene match: 4. Per the germline V gene, CDR1 is SGHTA and CDR2 is FQGTGA. The CDR3 has 15 amino acids. In nucleotides, the CDR3 is TGTGCCAGCAGCTTAGGGACAGGGGAGGGCACTGAAGCTTTCTTT. This translates into CASSLGTGEGTEAFF. The variable domain in full, completed from reference TRBV7-3 and TRBJ1-1, reads GAGVSQTPSNKVTEKGKYVELRCDPISGHTALYWYRQSLGQGPEFLIYFQGTGAADDSGLPNDRFFAVRPEGSVSTLKIQRTERGDSAVYLCASSLGTGEGTEAFFGQGTRLTVV.

This rearrangement joins TRBV11-2 to TRBJ2-3; TRBD2 matches at 12 bases. The length of the CDR3 is 15 residues. CDR1 is SGHAT, CDR2 FQNNGV, per germline. The trim removed 3 bases at V and 4 bases at J, leaving 2 bases unmatched. CDR3 sequence: CASSLTSGSPDTQYF. The DNA of the CDR3 is TGTGCCAGCAGCTTGACTAGCGGGAGCCCAGATACGCAGTATTTT.

The CDR3 DNA is TGTGCCAGCTCACCAGAACAGGGGCTACTCTATGGCTACACCTTC. Its translation: CASSPEQGLLYGYTF. The gene calls are TRBV18 and TRBJ1-2; TRBD1 matches 7 bases. Trimming took 2 bases from V and 4 from J; bases not matched to a gene: 7. The germline gives CDR1 KGHSH, CDR2 LQKENI. The CDR3 totals 15 residues.

V usage is TRBV5-1 and J usage is TRBJ1-2, with D unresolved. The CDR3 length is 14 residues. Germline V gene data show CDR1 as SGHRS and CDR2 as YFSETQ. V lost 2 bases, J lost 1 base, and 9 bases lay in between. The CDR3 protein is CASSLRAFNYGYTF. In DNA form, the CDR3 reads TGCGCCAGCAGCTTACGAGCTTTTAACTATGGCTACACCTTC.

The chain combines TRBV5-1 with TRBJ2-7; TRBD2 agrees at 8 bases. The CDR3 loop spans 16 amino acids. Trimming at V came to 3 bases and at J to 2 bases, leaving 10 bases not matched to a gene. CDR1 SGHRS and CDR2 YFSETQ come from the germline V gene. The DNA for the CDR3 is TGCGCCAGCAGCTCCCGGCGAGCGGGAGAAACCTACGAGCAGTACTTC. This translates into CASSSRRAGETYEQYF.

The rearrangement joins TRBV10-3 to TRBJ1-1; D uncertain. The CDR3 is 11 residues long. V lost 11 bases and J 1 base, leaving 8 bases between the germline ends. From germline, CDR1 is ENHRY and CDR2 SYGVKD. The CDR3 protein is CAASQNTEAFF. The CDR3 region has the DNA TGTGCCGCGAGTCAGAACACTGAAGCTTTCTTT.

The V gene is TRBV28, the J gene TRBJ2-7; 10 bases line up with TRBD1. This CDR3 spans 16 amino acids. The J segment lost 4 bases and the V segment lost 5 bases, leaving 11 bases of the junction unmatched. The germline CDR1 and CDR2 sequences are MDHEN and SYDVKM. CDR3 sequence: CASSTPGQGNGYEQYF. The CDR3 nucleotides are TGTGCCAGCAGTACCCCGGGACAGGGGAATGGTTACGAGCAGTACTTC. The variable domain in full, completed from reference TRBV28 and TRBJ2-7, reads DVKVTQSSRYLVKRTGEKVFLECVQDMDHENMFWYRQDPGLGLRLIYFSYDVKMKEKGDIPEGYSVSREKKERFSLILESASTNQTSMYLCASSTPGQGNGYEQYFGPGTRLTVT.

This clone was counted between two and nine times. The chain is built from TRBV2 and TRBJ2-3, with TRBD1 matching 8 bases. The CDR3 totals 16 residues. Germline loops: CDR1 SNHLY, CDR2 FYNNEI. Trimming at V came to 6 bases and at J to 5 bases, leaving 13 bases not matched to a gene. CDR3 protein: CASRPTTGAGGDTQYF. CDR3 bases: TGTGCCAGCAGGCCTACGACAGGGGCGGGCGGAGATACGCAGTATTTT.

This clone turned up a few times. This sequence joins TRBV27 and TRBJ1-5; possibly TRBD1 for D (6 bases). The CDR3 consists of 16 residues. Between the trimmed V and J ends, which lost 5 bases and 5 bases, there was a span of 19 bases. Germline V gene data show CDR1 as MNHEY and CDR2 as SMNVEV (reference sequence). Written as DNA, the CDR3 is TGTGCCAGCAGTCGGGCGGGGGCAGGCGACTATCAGCCCCAGCATTTT. This translates into CASSRAGAGDYQPQHF.

V usage is TRBV2 and J usage is TRBJ2-5; TRBD2 agrees at 11 bases. From germline, CDR1 is SNHLY and CDR2 FYNNEI. CDR3 length: 17 residues. The V segment lost 6 bases and the J segment 5 bases; nucleotides outside the gene matches: 14. The DNA of the CDR3 is TGTGCCAGCAGCCCGGACCGTCTAGCGGGAGGAACGGAGACCCAGTACTTC. Residues: CASSPDRLAGGTETQYF.

V gene TRBV7-3 combines with J gene TRBJ2-1; D not certain. CDR1 SGHTA and CDR2 FQGTGA come from the germline V gene. The CDR3 extends over 13 amino acids. V was trimmed by 0 bases and J by 7 bases, leaving 7 bases between them. The CDR3 sequence is CASSLTRENEQFF. CDR3 bases: TGTGCCAGCAGCTTAACGAGAGAAAATGAGCAGTTCTTC.

The CDR3 coding sequence is TGTGCCAGCAGCGTCCGTAGCGGGAGAGGAGCCTACGAGCAGTACTTC. Translation gives CASSVRSGRGAYEQYF. The chain combines TRBV7-9 with TRBJ2-5; 9 nucleotides agree with TRBD2. The J call may be wrong; the DNA end is better matched by TRBJ2-7. CDR1 and CDR2 from the germline V gene are SEHNR and FQNEAQ (reference sequence). The CDR3 loop spans 16 amino acids.

This clone has a single count. The chain carries TRBV5-4 and TRBJ1-2; D is uncertain. CDR1 is SGHNT and CDR2 is YYREEE in the germline V gene (reference sequence). The CDR3 is made up of 13 amino acids. With 1 base removed from V and 1 base from J, the gap between germline ends came to 5 bases. CDR3 DNA sequence: TGTGCCAGCAGCTTGATGAGTAACTATGGCTACACCTTC. This codes for CASSLMSNYGYTF.

The J gene is TRBJ2-5, the V gene TRBV29-1; no reliable D call. Trimming removed 6 bases at V and 2 bases at J, with 4 bases between. The length of the CDR3 is 10 residues. The germline V gene has CDR1 SQVTM and CDR2 ANQGSEA. The CDR3 region has the DNA TGCAGCGTATTACAAGAGACCCAGTACTTC. Translating it yields CSVLQETQYF.

The genes are TRBV29-1 and TRBJ2-5; possible D gene TRBD2, 6 bases. The germline CDR1 and CDR2 sequences are SQVTM and ANQGSEA. V was cut by 3 bases and J by 11 bases, with 16 bases left in between. The CDR3 sequence is 12 residues long. CDR3 sequence reads: CSVDGAWGEQYF. In DNA form, the CDR3 reads TGCAGCGTTGACGGGGCCTGGGGGGAGCAGTACTTC.

The rearrangement joins TRBV18 to TRBJ2-7; D is possibly TRBD2 (5 bases). Germline CDR1 and CDR2: KGHSH and LQKENI. The CDR3 sequence is 14 residues long. V lost 5 bases and J lost 9, with 20 bases in between. In DNA form, the CDR3 reads TGTGCCAGCTCAGCGGAGGAAACGAACCTACCGCAGTACTTC. This translates into CASSAEETNLPQYF.

V gene TRBV2 combines with J gene TRBJ1-3; TRBD1 is a possible D gene (6 bases). The germline V gene has CDR1 SNHLY and CDR2 FYNNEI. The CDR3 sequence is 14 residues long. The V gene lost 5 bases and the J gene lost 2 bases, with 10 bases spanning the gap. CDR3 nucleotide sequence: TGTGCCAGCAGTCAACAGGGTACTGGAAACACCATATATTTT. This codes for CASSQQGTGNTIYF.

This sequence joins TRBV7-3 and TRBJ2-1; 9 bases fit TRBD2. V dropped 4 bases and J dropped 15; count of bases not matched to a gene: 10. This CDR3 is 13 amino acids long. Germline-derived CDR1 and CDR2 are SGHTA and FQGTGA. The CDR3 here is CASSSLSGSGLFF. CDR3 nucleotides: TGTGCCAGCAGCTCCCTTAGCGGGAGCGGGTTGTTCTTC. Variable domain in full (rest from reference TRBV7-3 and TRBJ2-1): GAGVSQTPSNKVTEKGKYVELRCDPISGHTALYWYRQSLGQGPEFLIYFQGTGAADDSGLPNDRFFAVRPEGSVSTLKIQRTERGDSAVYLCASSSLSGSGLFFGPGTRLTVL.

This clone showed up just a few times. The V and J genes are TRBV29-1 and TRBJ1-1; tentatively, D is TRBD1 (5 bases). The CDR3 loop spans 13 amino acids. The germline V and J ends were trimmed by 3 bases and 1 base, with 9 bases remaining between them. Looked up from germline, CDR1 is SQVTM and CDR2 is ANQGSEA. The DNA of the CDR3 is TGCAGCGTTGACAGGGCACAGAACACTGAAGCTTTCTTT. It translates to CSVDRAQNTEAFF.

V usage is TRBV7-2 and J usage is TRBJ2-5, with 9 bases identical to TRBD1. Germline values: CDR1 SGHTA, CDR2 FQGNSA. This CDR3 is built from 14 residues. V was pared by 1 base and J by 6 bases, with 3 bases of the junction left unmatched. The CDR3 protein is CASSLGQGGQTQYF. The CDR3 DNA is TGTGCCAGCAGCTTAGGACAGGGGGGACAGACCCAGTACTTC. The full variable domain, in which reference TRBV7-2 and TRBJ2-5 provide the parts outside the CDR3, is GAGVSQSPSNKVTEKGKDVELRCDPISGHTALYWYRQSLGQGLEFLIYFQGNSAPDKSGLPSDRFSAERTGGSVSTLTIQRTQQEDSAVYLCASSLGQGGQTQYFGPGTRLLVL.

V gene TRBV7-2 combines with J gene TRBJ1-2, with no clear D. Trimming removed 1 base at V and 1 base at J, with 7 bases between. Germline CDR1 SGHTA, CDR2 FQGNSA. CDR3 size: 14 residues. The DNA of the CDR3 is TGTGCCAGCAGCTTAGACGGTCTTAACTATGGCTACACCTTC. Translated: CASSLDGLNYGYTF.

The V and J genes are TRBV28 and TRBJ1-4; D is unclear. Germline V CDR1 and CDR2: MDHEN, SYDVKM. This CDR3 has 14 residues. V lost 1 base, J lost 4 bases, and 7 bases lay in between. The chain's CDR3 is CASSLSRSNEKLFF. The DNA of the CDR3 is TGTGCCAGCAGTTTATCCAGAAGTAATGAAAAACTGTTTTTT. The full variable domain, completed using reference TRBV28 and TRBJ1-4, is DVKVTQSSRYLVKRTGEKVFLECVQDMDHENMFWYRQDPGLGLRLIYFSYDVKMKEKGDIPEGYSVSREKKERFSLILESASTNQTSMYLCASSLSRSNEKLFFGSGTQLSVL.

The chain joins TRBV28 to TRBJ1-1, with a possible D match to TRBD1 (6 bases). V lost 6 bases and J lost 2, with 10 bases in between. Germline V CDR1 and CDR2: MDHEN, SYDVKM. There are 13 residues in the CDR3. CDR3 bases: TGTGCCAGCAGATTACAGGGAAACACTGAAGCTTTCTTT. Amino acids: CASRLQGNTEAFF.

The CDR3 DNA follows: TGTGCCAGCGGGAGCGTCGGGAATGAGCAGTTCTTC. This gives the protein CASGSVGNEQFF. This chain uses TRBV7-9 with TRBJ2-1; a weak D match, TRBD2 (5 bases). Trimming shortened V by 8 bases and J by 7 bases, and 12 bases separated the two germline ends. CDR3 length: 12 amino acids. Germline CDR1 SEHNR, CDR2 FQNEAQ (reference sequence). Combining the CDR3 with reference TRBV7-9 and TRBJ2-1 gives the whole variable domain DTGVSQNPRHKITKRGQNVTFRCDPISEHNRLYWYRQTLGQGPEFLTYFQNEAQLEKSRLLSDRFSAERPKGSFSTLEIQRTEQGDSAMYLCASGSVGNEQFFGPGTRLTVL.

This clone was counted between two and nine times. The genes are TRBV2 and TRBJ2-3; D ambiguous. The CDR3 covers 13 residues. From germline, CDR1 is SNHLY and CDR2 FYNNEI. V was pared by 3 bases and J by 5 bases, with 9 bases between. CDR3 residues: CASSEEIIDTQYF. Written as DNA, the CDR3 is TGTGCCAGCAGTGAGGAGATTATAGATACGCAGTATTTT.

This chain links TRBV6-5 with TRBJ2-7; maybe TRBD2 (6 bases). The germline V gene encodes CDR1 MNHEY and CDR2 SVGAGI. Trimming stripped 2 bases from V and 6 bases from J, with 17 bases between. This CDR3 has 15 amino acids. CDR3 protein: CASSYGGTLAGEQYF. The CDR3 DNA reads as TGTGCCAGCAGTTACGGAGGGACCCTCGCCGGCGAGCAGTACTTC.

The sample holds a few counts of this clone. This sequence joins TRBV7-2 and TRBJ1-1; possible D gene TRBD1, 6 bases. Germline V CDR1 and CDR2: SGHTA, FQGNSA. This CDR3 contains 13 residues. V dropped 5 bases and J dropped 9 bases, with 16 bases sitting between them. In DNA, the CDR3 is TGTGCCAGCAGCGGTCGTCAGGGGCTAAAAGCTTTCTTT. This gives the protein CASSGRQGLKAFF.

This clone has just one count. V gene TRBV29-1 combines with J gene TRBJ2-7, with 9 bases matching TRBD1. This CDR3 is built from 14 residues. CDR1 is SQVTM and CDR2 is ANQGSEA in the germline V gene. V gave up 6 bases and J gave up 1 base; unmatched junction bases: 7. CDR3 nucleotides: TGCAGCGTGAATCCGGGACAGGGTTCCTACGAGCAGTACTTC. Its translation is CSVNPGQGSYEQYF.

The chain couples TRBV6-5 to TRBJ2-5; 8 bases are a match to TRBD2. V trimming: 10 bases; J trimming: 5 bases; junction bases outside the gene matches: 15. The CDR3 totals 15 residues. Germline V lookup: CDR1 MNHEY, CDR2 SVGAGI. CDR3 region: CATRGLVSGKETQYF. Written as DNA, the CDR3 is TGTGCCACCAGGGGTCTGGTTAGCGGGAAGGAGACCCAGTACTTC.

The chain joins TRBV7-3 to TRBJ2-7; 7 bases align to TRBD1. The germline gives CDR1 SGHTA, CDR2 FQGTGA. The CDR3 has 14 amino acids. V shed 6 bases and J 7 bases; nucleotides not matched to a gene: 12. The DNA of the CDR3 is TGTGCCAGCAGTCCCAAGGGACAGCCGGGGGAGCAGTACTTC. Its protein product is CASSPKGQPGEQYF.

A few counts support this clone. The chain joins TRBV2 to TRBJ2-2; D gene uncertain. V was pared by 3 bases and J by 4 bases, with 6 bases between. CDR3 length: 13 amino acids. CDR1 is SNHLY, CDR2 FYNNEI, per germline. The CDR3 sequence: CASSDSFTGELFF. CDR3 nucleotides: TGTGCCAGCAGTGATAGTTTCACCGGGGAGCTGTTTTTT.